This entry is about one T cell receptor (beta chain). These data come from a study of blood T cell repertoires in COVID-19. At the level of the study: Acute and convalescent COVID-19 specimens originated in the United States, Italy and Spain.

Participants came from about 24 US areas, aged about 18 to 89 years. Clinical histories supplied by participants themselves formed the basis of cohort assignment. Original analysis: Amplifying reference gene primers gave estimates of nucleated cell counts. Assay: immunoSEQ multiplex PCR; the TCRdb copy retains only in-frame clones and omits some. For V, J and clone size, that table is used; D and trimming come from the DNA. The repertoire includes some 320,000 clones, around nine tenths of them detected once, and approximately 5.5% sits in the top ten. The source material was PBMCs or T cells enriched from blood (not recorded which). This TCR was recovered from a man aged 55 to 70 who had recovered from COVID-19.

The CDR3 loop reads CASSTDRINEKLFF. In DNA, the CDR3 is TGTGCCAGCTCAACGGACAGGATTAATGAAAAACTGTTTTTT. The chain has TRBV18 and TRBJ1-4, with TRBD1 matching over 7 bases. Looked up from germline, CDR1 is KGHSH and CDR2 is LQKENI. J lost 4 bases, V lost 5 bases, and 4 bases had no gene match. The CDR3 sequence is 14 residues long. Looking up the rest from reference TRBV18 and TRBJ1-4 gives the full variable domain: NAGVMQNPRHLVRRRGQEARLRCSPMKGHSHVYWYRQLPEEGLKFMVYLQKENIIDESGMPKERFSAEFPKEGPSILRIQQVVRGDSAAYFCASSTDRINEKLFFGSGTQLSVL.